Sequencing of this TCR beta chain was carried out in a study of blood T cells in healthy people across ages. Peripheral blood, approximately 10 milliliters per donor, was collected. With regard to this clonotype: The antigen remains undetermined.

Primers used in a second PCR of roughly 6 to 11 cycles were a sample-barcoded 5' primer and a J-beta primer mix. TCRdb ran MiXCR on the 5' RACE reads and lists one entry per CDR3 protein. Of 600,000 or so distinct CDR3 sequences in the sample, around half are singletons; the top ten hold 20% to 25%. Findings of the study overall: TCR beta diversity tracked closely with naive T cell percentage. Fewer expanded clones and more diversity marked long-lived versus aged donors.

This CDR3 spans 12 amino acids. Germline V gene lookup returns CDR1 MGHRA and CDR2 YSYEKL. The V segment lost 3 bases and the J segment 6 bases; nucleotides outside the gene matches: 1. The chain couples TRBV4-1 to TRBJ1-2; 7 bases line up with TRBD1. Sequencing input: blood. This sequence was found in a man older than 75 in good health. The CDR3 reads CASSHQGDGYTF. The CDR3 DNA reads as TGCGCCAGCAGCCACCAGGGGGATGGCTACACCTTC.